This T cell receptor (beta chain) was identified in a study of T cell responses to AZD1222 COVID-19 vaccine. Sequenced by immunoSEQ multiplex PCR; TCRdb stores in-frame clones only, minus some. The data contain roughly 85,000 clones, around 85% of them singletons. With regard to this clone: Its antigen is still unknown.

The CDR3 has 15 residues. Germline V CDR1 and CDR2: SGHTA, FQGNSA. V lost 3 bases and J 1 base, leaving 12 bases between the germline ends. Study-level findings and limits: Repertoire sampling happened only post peak T cell response.

This sample comprised peripheral blood, obtained on day 0 of AZD1222 vaccination. The rearrangement links TRBV7-2 to TRBJ1-1; D possibly corresponds to TRBD1 (5 bases). The TCR comes from an adult in good health. DNA of the CDR3: TGTGCCAGCAGCTTCGTCGGGACGGGGAACACTGAAGCTTTCTTT. Amino acids: CASSFVGTGNTEAFF.